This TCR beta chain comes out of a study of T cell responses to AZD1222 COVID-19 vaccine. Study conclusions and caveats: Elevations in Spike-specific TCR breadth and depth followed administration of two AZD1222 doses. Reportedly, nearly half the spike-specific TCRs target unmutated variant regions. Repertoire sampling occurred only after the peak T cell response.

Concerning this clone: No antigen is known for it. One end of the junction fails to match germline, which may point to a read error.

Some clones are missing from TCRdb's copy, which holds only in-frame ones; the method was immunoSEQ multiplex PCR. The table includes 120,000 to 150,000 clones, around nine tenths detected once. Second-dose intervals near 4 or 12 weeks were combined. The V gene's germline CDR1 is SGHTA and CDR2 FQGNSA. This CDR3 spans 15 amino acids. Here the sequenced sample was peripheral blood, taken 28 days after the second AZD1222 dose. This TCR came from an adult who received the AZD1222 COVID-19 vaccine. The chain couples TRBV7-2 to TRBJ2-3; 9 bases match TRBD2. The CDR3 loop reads CASSLAGTATDTQYF. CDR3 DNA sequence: TGTGCCAGCAGCCTAGCGGGGACAGCCACAGATACGCAGTATTTT.